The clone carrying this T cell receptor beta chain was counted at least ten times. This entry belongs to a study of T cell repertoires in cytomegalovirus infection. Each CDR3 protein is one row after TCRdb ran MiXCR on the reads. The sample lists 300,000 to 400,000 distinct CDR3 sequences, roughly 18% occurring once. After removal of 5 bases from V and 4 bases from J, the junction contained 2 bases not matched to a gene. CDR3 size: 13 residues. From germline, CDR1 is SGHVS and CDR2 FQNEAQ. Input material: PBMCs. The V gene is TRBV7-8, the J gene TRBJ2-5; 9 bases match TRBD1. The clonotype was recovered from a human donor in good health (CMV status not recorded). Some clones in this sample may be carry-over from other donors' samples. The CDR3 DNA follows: TGTGCCAGCAGCCCGGGACAGGGAGAGACCCAGTACTTC. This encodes CASSPGQGETQYF.